This T cell receptor (beta chain) comes out of a study of blood T cell repertoires in COVID-19. Study details: From the United States, Italy and Spain came samples of acute and convalescent COVID-19. T cells, B-cell-depleted T cells, or PBMCs supplied cDNA or gDNA.

Original processing notes: Estimation of nucleated cell counts was performed using reference gene primer amplification. The table came from immunoSEQ multiplex PCR; TCRdb's copy has only in-frame clones and leaves some out. D and trimming come from the DNA, and the V and J calls and clone size come from that table. The profile shows roughly 42,000 clones, approximately 85% of them singletons. This clone was picked up one time. This sequence was found in a human donor in a cohort sampled during active COVID-19. Sequenced input: peripheral blood.

The DNA of the CDR3 is TGTGCCAGCAGTTTATCCGGGACAGGGAACAATGAGCAGTTCTTC. Protein sequence: CASSLSGTGNNEQFF. This sequence joins TRBV28 and TRBJ2-1, with 9 bases fitting TRBD1. Germline V gene sequence: CDR1 MDHEN, CDR2 SYDVKM. Trimming cost V 1 base and J 5 bases; bases outside gene matches: 3. This CDR3 has 15 amino acids.